The next 17 T cell receptor beta chains were all read from a single sample in a study of PD-L1 blockade in urothelial cancer. Time point: pretreatment peripheral blood. Sequencing used immunoSEQ multiplex PCR; TCRdb keeps in-frame clones, though not all of them. The data show around 130,000 clones, with around 85% seen just once and 3.2% held by the top ten. Sequencing used PBMCs, obtained around atezolizumab (anti-PD-L1) treatment. The source of these receptors is a man aged 45 to 65 with urothelial cancer.

This chain joins TRBV9 and TRBJ2-7; TRBD1 aligns across 10 bases. The J segment lost 2 bases and the V segment lost 3 bases, leaving 5 bases of the junction unmatched. Germline values: CDR1 SGDLS, CDR2 YYNGEE. The CDR3 has 15 residues. CDR3 in amino acids: CASSEGQGLPYEQYF. CDR3 nucleotides: TGTGCCAGCAGCGAGGGACAGGGGCTTCCCTACGAGCAGTACTTC.

The chain has TRBV19 and TRBJ1-1; 9 nucleotides match TRBD1. The CDR3 covers 12 residues. Per the germline V gene, CDR1 is LNHDA and CDR2 is SQIVND (reference sequence). V was pared by 7 bases and J by 7 bases, with 4 bases of the junction left unmatched. Written as DNA, the CDR3 is TGTGCCAGTACCCGGACAGGGGTTGAAGCTTTCTTT. Amino acids: CASTRTGVEAFF.

The chain employs TRBV28 and TRBJ1-2; D is possibly TRBD1 (6 bases). CDR1 is MDHEN and CDR2 is SYDVKM in the germline V gene. The CDR3 has 13 residues. The V gene lost 10 bases and the J gene lost 2 bases, with 14 bases spanning the gap. In DNA form, the CDR3 reads TGTGCCATCTCCCCGACAGGAAACTATGGCTACACCTTC. Translation gives CAISPTGNYGYTF.

The chain has TRBV2 and TRBJ1-2, with D hard to call. Trimming cost V 6 bases and J 2 bases, with 13 bases left between them. Germline CDR1 SNHLY, CDR2 FYNNEI. This CDR3 is 14 amino acids long. The CDR3 nucleotides read TGTGCCAGCAGGGAGGAGCACGCGAACTATGGCTACACCTTC. Translated, it gives CASREEHANYGYTF.

The V and J genes are TRBV28 and TRBJ1-2; no clear D. V was trimmed by 5 bases and J by 4 bases, leaving 14 bases between them. The CDR3 runs to 14 residues. From germline, CDR1 is MDHEN and CDR2 SYDVKM. CDR3 in amino acids: CASSPARYSYGYTF. The CDR3 region has the DNA TGTGCCAGCAGTCCTGCCAGGTACAGCTATGGCTACACCTTC.

This clone has more than one count but fewer than ten. The chain combines TRBV19 with TRBJ1-1; weak D call: TRBD1 (5 bases). The CDR3 runs 14 residues. Germline V gene sequence: CDR1 LNHDA, CDR2 SQIVND (reference sequence). V was cut by 5 bases and J by 3 bases, with 13 bases left in between. This CDR3 reads CASSGTEGHTEAFF. DNA of the CDR3: TGTGCCAGTAGTGGGACGGAGGGACACACTGAAGCTTTCTTT.

The V gene is TRBV27, the J gene TRBJ1-5, with TRBD1 matching 10 bases. Unmatched junction bases numbered 5, after V lost 5 bases and J lost 1 base. The CDR3 contains 16 residues. CDR1 is MNHEY and CDR2 is SMNVEV in the germline V gene (reference sequence). This chain's CDR3 is CASSPWTGGSNQPQHF. The CDR3 DNA is TGTGCCAGCAGTCCCTGGACAGGGGGAAGCAATCAGCCCCAGCATTTT.

This chain joins TRBV2 and TRBJ2-1, with TRBD1 as a possible D gene (5 bases). V lost 6 bases and J 0 bases, leaving 15 bases between the germline ends. This CDR3 contains 16 residues. Germline V lookup: CDR1 SNHLY, CDR2 FYNNEI. The CDR3 region has the DNA TGTGCCAGCAGCCGACGACAGTCGAGCTCCTACAATGAGCAGTTCTTC. Its protein product is CASSRRQSSSYNEQFF.

The V gene is TRBV11-1, the J gene TRBJ2-3; 9 nucleotides align to TRBD2. Germline V lookup: CDR1 SGHAT, CDR2 FQDESV (reference sequence). With 5 bases clipped from V and 0 bases from J, the junction kept 3 bases outside the gene matches. This CDR3 has 15 amino acids. CDR3 residues: CASSRGTSSTDTQYF. As DNA, the CDR3 is TGTGCCAGCAGCCGCGGGACTAGCAGCACAGATACGCAGTATTTT.

This clone was counted a few times. This chain joins TRBV19 and TRBJ2-4; 9 bases align to TRBD1. The ends lost 3 bases at V and 8 bases at J; junction bases unmatched: 5. The CDR3 spans 14 residues. The germline V gene encodes CDR1 LNHDA and CDR2 SQIVND (reference sequence). This CDR3 is CASSIAQGAYIQYF. CDR3 sequence (DNA): TGTGCCAGTAGTATCGCACAGGGGGCGTACATTCAGTACTTC.

The gene calls are TRBV7-2 and TRBJ2-4, with 8 bases aligning to TRBD1. CDR3 length equals 12 residues. CDR1 and CDR2 (germline): SGHTA, FQGNSA. V lost 5 bases, J lost 9 bases, and 3 bases stayed unmatched. The CDR3 spells CASSRDRSIQYF. The CDR3 DNA is TGTGCCAGCAGCCGGGACAGGTCCATTCAGTACTTC.

This chain connects TRBV5-1 to TRBJ2-5, with TRBD1 identical over 8 bases. The trim removed 2 bases at V and 4 bases at J, leaving 7 bases unmatched. The germline V gene encodes CDR1 SGHRS and CDR2 YFSETQ. The CDR3 totals 15 residues. For the CDR3, the DNA is TGCGCCAGCAGCTTATCCGGGACAGGTTTAGAGACCCAGTACTTC. Amino acids: CASSLSGTGLETQYF.

The V gene is TRBV18, the J gene TRBJ1-1, with 9 bases aligning to TRBD1. The CDR3 runs 14 residues. V shed 5 bases and J 4 bases; nucleotides not matched to a gene: 5. The germline gives CDR1 KGHSH, CDR2 LQKENI. This CDR3 is CASSYKQGATEAFF. CDR3 bases: TGTGCCAGCTCATACAAACAGGGGGCCACTGAAGCTTTCTTT.

The chain combines TRBV7-2 with TRBJ1-6, with 7 bases fitting TRBD1. The CDR3 loop spans 16 amino acids. J lost 7 bases, V lost 3 bases, and 9 bases had no gene match. Germline V gene sequence: CDR1 SGHTA, CDR2 FQGNSA. CDR3 bases: TGTGCCAGCAGCTTGCACCGGGACAGCAGAAATTCACCCCTCCACTTT. Its translation: CASSLHRDSRNSPLHF.

The V call is TRBV2, the J call TRBJ1-4; D unclear. V was shortened by 8 bases and J by 4 bases, with 14 bases between the two germline ends. Germline-derived CDR1 and CDR2 are SNHLY and FYNNEI. CDR3 length: 14 amino acids. The CDR3 here is CASGTQKINEKLFF. For the CDR3, the DNA is TGTGCCAGCGGAACACAGAAGATTAATGAAAAACTGTTTTTT.

The chain uses TRBV18 and TRBJ2-7; the match to TRBD2 covers 10 bases. The CDR3 length is 16 residues. V dropped 2 bases and J dropped 5; count of bases not matched to a gene: 9. Germline V gives CDR1 KGHSH, CDR2 LQKENI. CDR3 in amino acids: CASSPASGRAVNEQYF. The CDR3 DNA sequence: TGTGCCAGCTCACCAGCGAGCGGGAGGGCCGTCAACGAGCAGTACTTC.

The gene calls are TRBV12-5 and TRBJ2-1, with 7 bases matching TRBD1. The CDR3 runs 15 residues. The germline V gene encodes CDR1 LGHNT and CDR2 FRNRAP. V was pared by 6 bases and J by 3 bases, with 8 bases of the junction left unmatched. The CDR3, as DNA: TGTGCTAGTGGGACAGGGCGAGTCGGCTACAATGAGCAGTTCTTC. As protein: CASGTGRVGYNEQFF.